This TCR beta chain was sequenced in a study of OX40 agonist ivuxolimab in advanced cancers. Study-level background: Ivuxolimab was administered intravenously to patients at 0.01 to 10 mg/kg every 2 weeks.

Assay used: immunoSEQ multiplex PCR; TCRdb lists only in-frame clones, some missing. Altogether fewer than 65,000 clones are present, roughly 80% being singletons, with the ten largest covering about 3.7%. Study-wide findings and caveats: Both CD4+ and CD8+ T cell populations in blood had undergone clonal expansion by week 6 at 0.1 to 3.0 mg/kg. The specificity for antigen of the expanded peripheral T cells was not determined.

On this clone itself: Its specificity is not known.

The V and J ends lost 1 base and 6 bases, in that order; junction bases with no gene match: 2. The CDR3 covers 15 residues. Germline V gene lookup returns CDR1 SGHNT and CDR2 YENEEA. This TCR came from an adult with an advanced solid tumor such as melanoma, head and neck, liver or kidney cancer. The chain joins TRBV11-3 to TRBJ1-4, with 10 bases that match TRBD1. The material was CD4+ or CD8+ T cells sorted from blood, obtained in a trial of the OX40 agonist ivuxolimab. The CDR3 DNA sequence: TGTGCCAGCAGCTTAGCCGGGACAGGGGATGAAAAACTGTTTTTT. Its protein product is CASSLAGTGDEKLFF.